This TCR beta chain was documented in a study of blood T cell repertoires in COVID-19 (dated by TCRdb to the early 2020s). Regarding the study in general: Samples covering the acute and convalescent phases of COVID-19 were provided by collaborators in the United States, Italy and Spain. Where available, HLA class I and class II types were taken from metadata supplied by the sample provider and were not determined by assay-based typing. The dataset comprised deeply sampled blood TCRbeta repertoires from subjects exposed to, actively infected with, or recovered from COVID-19. The prospective study material was composed of cDNA or gDNA derived from T cells, B-cell-depleted T cells, or PBMCs. Samples came from the ongoing ImmuneRACE study (first 160 participants) plus 1,254 subjects from 6 global collaborators. A de-identified subject ID, COVID-19 status, age in years and sex were almost always included in the sample metadata. A freely available public database, intended as a resource for researchers studying the immune response to SARS-CoV-2, is where the repertoires were released. General study outcomes and caveats: Clinical and demographic metadata were provided uncurated, with the amount varying by source and participant.

TCRbeta CDR3 regions were amplified from genomic DNA using the immunoSEQ Assay, a bias-controlled multiplex PCR. Per the source publication's procedure: The number of nucleated cells in each sample was estimated by amplification of reference gene primers within the assay. To quantify the absolute abundance of each unique TCRbeta CDR3 rearrangement, sequence reads were collapsed and filtered. For each sample, productive Simpson clonality was calculated by taking the square root of Simpson's diversity index across productive rearrangements. Drawn from immuneACCESS, this table holds only the in-frame rearrangements with V and J called that TCRdb kept. Clones are partly lost; checked studies trace under half to an unresolved V gene and leave the rest unexplained. The V and J calls and clone size come from that table; D and trimming were worked out from the DNA. The sample table holds over 350,000 clones, of which about 89% were seen once. Clones ranked in the top ten supply more than 4% of the sample.

Each collaborating institution followed its own protocols to collect whole blood in K2EDTA tubes. For TCRbeta analysis, collaborators shipped samples as frozen whole blood, isolated PBMCs, or DNA extracted from either of those sample types. V was cut back by 5 bases and J by 5 bases, leaving a gap of 7 bases between them. The germline V gene encodes CDR1 PRHDT and CDR2 FYEKMQ (reference sequence). CDR3 length: 12 amino acids, cysteine to phenylalanine. Just the 36-base CDR3 DNA is kept, in frame starting at base 1. With respect to this clone: Its antigen remains undetermined. Within one base of it there is no much larger clone, and no base qualities were kept.

The sequence came from a woman aged 30 to 39 with acute or convalescent COVID-19. The sequenced sample was peripheral blood. The chain is made from TRBV13 and TRBJ1-5, with the D gene too uncertain to name. The DNA sequence is as follows: TGTGCCAGCAGCCACGGGGATCAGCCCCAGCATTTT. It specifies CASSHGDQPQHF.